This T cell receptor (beta chain) comes out of a study of blood T cell repertoires in COVID-19. Study background: Nucleic acid was either cDNA or gDNA, and it came from T cells, B-cell-depleted T cells, or PBMCs.

Produced via immunoSEQ multiplex PCR; TCRdb's table is partial and in-frame only. The profile shows over 250,000 clones, approximately 91% of them singletons. Deletions cut 2 bases from V and 7 bases from J, with 11 bases between. Looked up from germline, CDR1 is MNHEY and CDR2 is SVGAGI. The CDR3 extends over 14 amino acids. This TCR derives from a person between 18 and 35 years old with COVID-19, enrolled during active disease. Sequencing was done on a sample of peripheral blood. V is TRBV6-5 and J is TRBJ2-2; D perhaps matches TRBD2 (5 bases). CDR3 in amino acids: CASSYKWRNGELFF. CDR3 nucleotides: TGTGCCAGCAGTTACAAGTGGAGGAACGGGGAGCTGTTTTTT.